This T cell receptor (beta chain) was captured in a study of memory CD4+ T cells and cytomegalovirus serostatus. Single viable CD3+CD4+CD8-CD45RO+ cells were sorted as the memory CD4+ T cells. Germline V lookup: CDR1 MNHEY, CDR2 SMNVEV (reference sequence). CDR3 size: 13 residues. Trimming removed 7 bases from V and 10 bases from J; junction bases left unmatched: 12. Sequencing was performed with immunoSEQ multiplex PCR; in TCRdb, only in-frame clones are kept and a portion is missing. The profile shows 55,000 or so clones, 80% to 90% of them singletons. This chain joins TRBV27 and TRBJ1-1; 7 positions match TRBD1. This sequence was found in an adult in good health and CMV-seropositive. The sample taken for sequencing was memory CD4+ T cells from blood. The CDR3 is CASIPNWAGGAFF. CDR3 nucleotide sequence: TGTGCCAGCATTCCTAACTGGGCAGGGGGAGCTTTCTTT.